This T cell receptor beta chain was observed in a study of blood T cell repertoires in COVID-19 (TCRdb year 2020). In terms of the full investigation: Samples covering the acute and convalescent phases of COVID-19 were provided by collaborators in the United States, Italy and Spain. A freely available public database, intended as a resource for researchers studying the immune response to SARS-CoV-2, is where the repertoires were released. A de-identified subject ID, COVID-19 status, age in years and sex were almost always included in the sample metadata. Deeply sampled blood TCRbeta repertoires from subjects exposed to, actively infected with, or recovered from COVID-19 were included in the dataset. The prospective study material was composed of cDNA or gDNA derived from T cells, B-cell-depleted T cells, or PBMCs. Where available, HLA class I and class II types were taken from metadata supplied by the sample provider and were not determined by assay-based typing. The samples were drawn from two sources: the first 160 participants of the ongoing ImmuneRACE study, and 1,254 subjects contributed by 6 global collaborators.

TCRbeta CDR3 regions were amplified from genomic DNA using the immunoSEQ Assay, a bias-controlled multiplex PCR. As for the original processing: The number of nucleated cells in each sample was estimated from the amplification of reference gene primers within the assay. To quantify the absolute abundance of each unique TCRbeta CDR3 rearrangement, sequence reads were collapsed and filtered. For each sample, productive Simpson clonality was calculated by taking the square root of Simpson's diversity index across productive rearrangements. Not all clones reach the TCRdb copy of this immuneACCESS table, which keeps in-frame sequences only. Checked studies attribute under half of the gap to unresolved V genes and leave the rest unexplained. V, J and clone size reflect that table, while D and trimming were determined from the DNA. Recorded for this sample are about 340,000 clones; under 95% of them occurred a single time. Around 18% of the sample rests with the top ten.

Enrolling through a virtual design, the prospective study's participants ranged in age from roughly 18 to 90 years and lived across roughly 23 United States geographic areas. In the prospective study, cohorts were assigned on the basis of participant-reported clinical history obtained from a screening survey and a study questionnaire. Recovered participants in ImmuneRACE Cohort 3 were defined as having two consecutive negative NP/OP PCR tests, clearance from a healthcare professional, or resolution of symptoms. In the prospective study, whole blood, serum and a nasopharyngeal or oropharyngeal swab were collected from each participant by mobile phlebotomists. Participants in the prospective study had the option to provide additional blood draws and questionnaires over an approximately 2-month period. Prospective study blood samples were shipped either frozen or at room temperature before DNA extraction.

Including cysteine and phenylalanine, the CDR3 has 12 amino acids. Just CDR3 DNA is preserved here, 36 bases in frame from base 1. The V end loses 1 base and the J end loses 4 bases, and a stretch of 3 bases separates them. In the germline V gene, CDR1 corresponds to SGHNT and CDR2 to YENEEA. Points on this clone: Its binding antigen is unknown. Qualities for individual bases were not recorded, and no much larger clone is one base off.

Results the study describes overall, beyond this receptor: The quantity of clinical and demographic metadata differed by source and by participant and was supplied without curation.

Recombination connected TRBV11-3 to TRBJ2-3; confidence is insufficient to name the D gene. Sequencing was done on a sample of PBMCs or T cells enriched from blood (not recorded which). This clonotype originated in a woman aged 25 to 39 who had recovered from COVID-19. In nucleotides, the sequence is TGTGCCAGCAGCTTAGTCTCAGATACGCAGTATTTT. Translated, this gives CASSLVSDTQYF.